The 23 T cell receptor beta chains in this list originate from one sample, sequenced in a study of shared clonotypes between healthy human individuals. Sequencing used immunoSEQ multiplex PCR; TCRdb keeps in-frame clones, though not all of them. The table records hundreds of thousands of clones, about three quarters of them present only once. The sequencing input was memory CD4+ T cells sorted from blood. Stated subset: CD45RA-negative fraction. The source of these receptors is a woman in her twenties or thirties in good health.

The chain employs TRBV28 and TRBJ2-3; D gene ambiguous. V was clipped by 7 bases and J by 3 bases, with 8 bases between them. The germline V gene has CDR1 MDHEN and CDR2 SYDVKM. This CDR3 has 12 residues. The CDR3 region is CASNRITDTQYF. The CDR3 DNA reads TGTGCCAGCAACCGGATTACAGATACGCAGTATTTT.

This clone was found once. The chain links TRBV5-1 to TRBJ2-4; either TRBD1 or TRBD2 may supply D (6 bases each). The V gene lost 0 bases and the J gene lost 6 bases, with 16 bases spanning the gap. The CDR3 is 16 residues long. Germline CDR1 and CDR2: SGHRS and YFSETQ. This CDR3 is CASSLVGGGGVNIQYF. The DNA for the CDR3 is TGCGCCAGCAGCTTGGTCGGGGGCGGAGGGGTAAACATTCAGTACTTC. The variable domain in full, with the rest retrieved from reference TRBV5-1 and TRBJ2-4, is KAGVTQTPRYLIKTRGQQVTLSCSPISGHRSVSWYQQTPGQGLQFLFEYFSETQRNKGNFPGRFSGRQFSNSRSEMNVSTLELGDSALYLCASSLVGGGGVNIQYFGAGTRLSVL.

A remark on this clone: The identical CDR3 is also encoded by other nucleotide sequences in the sample. The chain employs TRBV5-1 and TRBJ2-1; D ambiguous. Trimming stripped 0 bases from V and 1 base from J, with 8 bases between. Looked up from germline, CDR1 is SGHRS and CDR2 is YFSETQ. The CDR3 is 15 amino acids. CDR3 sequence (DNA): TGCGCCAGCAGCTTGGATTCCGGATCCTACAATGAGCAGTTCTTC. Translating gives CASSLDSGSYNEQFF.

J is TRBJ2-2 and V is TRBV30; 10 nucleotides align to TRBD2. The trim removed 7 bases at V and 7 bases at J, leaving 12 bases unmatched. From germline, CDR1 is GTSNPN and CDR2 SVGIG (reference sequence). The CDR3 spans 15 residues. The CDR3 spells CAFSSGSFLGGELFF. The CDR3 nucleotides read TGTGCCTTCTCTAGCGGGAGTTTCCTCGGCGGGGAGCTGTTTTTT.

This chain links TRBV30 with TRBJ1-1; D remains unclear. The CDR3 is made up of 12 amino acids. V shed 3 bases and J shed 11 bases, with 16 bases lying between them. Germline lookup yields CDR1 GTSNPN and CDR2 SVGIG (reference sequence). CDR3 sequence: CAWRDSTIPAFF. Here the CDR3 DNA reads TGTGCCTGGAGGGACTCAACAATCCCCGCTTTCTTT.

V is TRBV25-1 and J is TRBJ1-4; D possibly corresponds to TRBD1 (5 bases). The CDR3 runs to 15 residues. The V gene's germline CDR1 is MGHDK and CDR2 SYGVNS. V lost 4 bases, J lost 7 bases, and 16 bases lay in between. This CDR3 is CASSALGSGREKLFF. The CDR3, as DNA: TGTGCCAGCAGTGCCCTGGGCTCGGGGCGTGAAAAACTGTTTTTT. The complete variable domain, with remaining parts taken from reference TRBV25-1 and TRBJ1-4, reads EADIYQTPRYLVIGTGKKITLECSQTMGHDKMYWYQQDPGMELHLIHYSYGVNSTEKGDLSSESTVSRIRTEHFPLTLESARPSHTSQYLCASSALGSGREKLFFGSGTQLSVL.

This chain connects TRBV28 to TRBJ1-5; 12 nucleotides agree with TRBD1. V lost 6 bases and J lost 2; bases outside the gene matches: 14. CDR1 is MDHEN and CDR2 is SYDVKM in the germline V gene. The CDR3 has 19 residues. The CDR3 region has the DNA TGTGCCAGCAGCTCGAGGCGGGGACAGGGGGCCAGAGGCAATCAGCCCCAGCATTTT. It encodes CASSSRRGQGARGNQPQHF.

This clone was counted at least ten times. This sequence joins TRBV28 and TRBJ2-7; 9 bases map to TRBD1. V dropped 1 base and J dropped 4; count of bases not matched to a gene: 5. CDR3 length: 15 amino acids. Germline V lookup: CDR1 MDHEN, CDR2 SYDVKM. The CDR3 DNA reads TGTGCCAGCAGTTTATCCACAGGGGGCGCGTACGAGCAGTACTTC. This translates into CASSLSTGGAYEQYF.

The rearrangement uses TRBV6-1 and TRBJ1-4; D is uncertain. CDR1 is MNHNS and CDR2 is SASEGT in the germline V gene. V lost 10 bases, J lost 0 bases, and 15 bases lay in between. The length of the CDR3 is 15 residues. CDR3 nucleotide sequence: TGTGCCACACGATTGGGGAGAACAACTAATGAAAAACTGTTTTTT. This codes for CATRLGRTTNEKLFF.

A remark on this clone: Possible read error: a much larger clone is one base away. At the DNA level, this CDR3 is encoded by other sequences in the same sample as well. The chain carries TRBV5-6 and TRBJ1-2; 11 bases line up with TRBD1. The germline V gene has CDR1 SGHDT and CDR2 YYEEEE. V shed 4 bases, J shed 2 bases, and the junction held 7 bases outside the gene matches. This CDR3 is 16 amino acids long. The CDR3 coding sequence is TGTGCCAGCAGCCAAGCCGGGACAGGGGGGAACTATGGCTACACCTTC. Translating it yields CASSQAGTGGNYGYTF.

This sequence joins TRBV2 and TRBJ2-1; 9 bases are a match to TRBD2. The CDR3 spans 14 residues. The V segment lost 7 bases and the J segment 5 bases; nucleotides outside the gene matches: 6. Germline V gene data show CDR1 as SNHLY and CDR2 as FYNNEI. CDR3 in DNA: TGTGCCAGCACTTCGACTAGCGGCGACAATGAGCAGTTCTTC. It codes for CASTSTSGDNEQFF.

J is TRBJ1-1 and V is TRBV14, with 7 bases aligning to TRBD1. The CDR3 consists of 17 residues. With 2 bases clipped from V and 1 base from J, the junction kept 10 bases outside the gene matches. Per germline, CDR1 SGHDN and CDR2 FVKESK. The CDR3 protein is CASSQKRPGQQNTEAFF. The CDR3 DNA reads as TGTGCCAGCAGCCAAAAAAGGCCGGGACAGCAGAACACTGAAGCTTTCTTT.

This clone was recorded only once. This chain connects TRBV5-1 to TRBJ1-1; tentative D call: TRBD1 (6 bases). Trimming pared 3 bases from V and 10 bases from J, leaving 28 bases between. The CDR3 has 17 amino acids. Germline values: CDR1 SGHRS, CDR2 YFSETQ. CDR3 sequence reads: CASSSSPQTDLGTLAFF. CDR3 nucleotides: TGCGCCAGCAGCTCCAGCCCCCAGACAGACTTGGGGACATTAGCTTTCTTT.

The chain joins TRBV7-6 to TRBJ2-2; 10 nucleotides match TRBD1. The CDR3 extends over 18 amino acids. Germline V CDR1 and CDR2: SGHVS, FNYEAQ. With 5 bases clipped from V and 6 bases from J, the junction kept 15 bases outside the gene matches. CDR3 DNA: TGTGCCAGCAGCAGAAACCCCACGGGACAGGGGTCTCCCGGGGAGCTGTTTTTT. It codes for CASSRNPTGQGSPGELFF.

V and J are TRBV5-8 and TRBJ2-3; D possibly corresponds to TRBD2 (6 bases). Deletions cut 0 bases from V and 4 bases from J, with 12 bases between. The CDR3 covers 15 residues. Germline V gives CDR1 SGHTS, CDR2 YDEGEE. The CDR3 region is CASSLGAERADTQYF. The CDR3 DNA sequence: TGTGCCAGCAGCTTGGGGGCTGAGCGGGCAGATACGCAGTATTTT.

The CDR3 spells CASGSSNTGELFF. CDR3 coding DNA: TGTGCCAGCGGTAGTTCGAACACCGGGGAGCTGTTTTTT. The chain has TRBV28 and TRBJ2-2, with D hard to call. Deletions cut 8 bases from V and 0 bases from J, with 7 bases between. CDR1 is MDHEN, CDR2 SYDVKM, per germline. There are 13 residues in the CDR3.

The CDR3 DNA follows: TGTGCCAGCAGCGCCGCCCGGGACAGAGTACGCTCTGGGGCCAACGTCCTGACTTTC. Amino acids: CASSAARDRVRSGANVLTF. The rearrangement joins TRBV7-2 to TRBJ2-6, with 7 bases identical to TRBD1. The V segment lost 5 bases and the J segment 0 bases; nucleotides outside the gene matches: 13. From germline, CDR1 is SGHTA and CDR2 FQGNSA. CDR3 length equals 19 residues.

This chain links TRBV27 with TRBJ1-3; 8 bases line up with TRBD1. The CDR3 is made up of 15 amino acids. Germline CDR1 reads MNHEY; CDR2 reads SMNVEV (reference sequence). The junction had 7 bases not matched to a gene; V was cut back by 5 bases and J by 4 bases. CDR3 DNA: TGTGCCAGCAGTCTACAGGGGGTAGGAGGAAACACCATATATTTT. It translates to CASSLQGVGGNTIYF.

This clone appeared a single time. V is TRBV30 and J is TRBJ1-1; 8 nucleotides match TRBD1. CDR3 length: 15 residues. Germline CDR1 is GTSNPN and CDR2 is SVGIG (reference sequence). V lost 2 bases, J lost 5 bases, and 10 bases stayed unmatched. The CDR3 spells CAWSTHQGASTEAFF. The CDR3 nucleotides read TGTGCCTGGAGTACTCATCAGGGGGCCTCGACTGAAGCTTTCTTT.

The rearrangement joins TRBV4-2 to TRBJ2-3, with D possibly being TRBD2 (6 bases). Germline CDR1 LGHNA, CDR2 YNFKEQ. V lost 0 bases, J lost 1 base, and 11 bases lay in between. The CDR3 spans 16 residues. CDR3 bases: TGTGCCAGCAGCCAAGATCCGGCTAGCGGCACAGATACGCAGTATTTT. Amino acid sequence: CASSQDPASGTDTQYF.

This clone was seen at least ten times. The chain links TRBV5-1 to TRBJ2-2; 15 nucleotides line up with TRBD2. V was pared by 4 bases and J by 5 bases, with 6 bases of the junction left unmatched. CDR3 length equals 17 residues. Germline-derived CDR1 and CDR2 are SGHRS and YFSETQ. The CDR3 bases are TGCGCCAGCAGCAGGACTAGCGGGAGGGCCTCGACCGGGGAGCTGTTTTTT. Its protein is CASSRTSGRASTGELFF.

The genes are TRBV2 and TRBJ2-7; D gene unclear. Germline V CDR1 and CDR2: SNHLY, FYNNEI. The CDR3 is made up of 13 amino acids. Trimming left V 2 bases short and J 3 bases short, with 8 bases between. This CDR3 reads CASSEQFGYEQYF. CDR3 in DNA: TGTGCCAGCAGTGAACAGTTCGGCTACGAGCAGTACTTC.

This clone was picked up a small number of times. The chain carries TRBV18 and TRBJ2-7; D remains ambiguous. From germline, CDR1 is KGHSH and CDR2 LQKENI. CDR3 size: 13 residues. V lost 2 bases and J lost 5, with 10 bases in between. CDR3 region: CASSPNLVNEQYF. CDR3 coding DNA: TGTGCCAGCTCACCAAACTTGGTCAACGAGCAGTACTTC. Full variable domain (remainder filled in from reference TRBV18 and TRBJ2-7): NAGVMQNPRHLVRRRGQEARLRCSPMKGHSHVYWYRQLPEEGLKFMVYLQKENIIDESGMPKERFSAEFPKEGPSILRIQQVVRGDSAAYFCASSPNLVNEQYFGPGTRLTVT.